This is a list of T cell receptor beta chains from one sample in a study of siplizumab effects on memory and regulatory T cells. Method: immunoSEQ multiplex PCR; TCRdb's copy keeps in-frame clones and lacks some. This sample has fewer than 85,000 clones, with 87% found just once. The specimen sequenced was Tregs sorted from blood. Receptor source: a human donor in good health. Each CDR3 is given with its conserved first and last residue. Each record gives: J gene, CDR3 length, V gene, D gene, clone size, CDR3 DNA, CDR3 protein. The D gene is left open where the match is weak. Clone size appears in some rows only: once, few, many, or a class for an expanded clone.

J gene: TRBJ1-2; CDR3 length: 12; V gene: TRBV5-5; D gene: .; clone size: .; CDR3 DNA: TGTGCCAGCAGCTTAGGGGGAGACGGCTACACCTTC; CDR3 protein: CASSLGGDGYTF
J gene: TRBJ1-4; CDR3 length: 16; V gene: TRBV5-6; D gene: .; clone size: .; CDR3 DNA: TGTGCCAGCAGCTTGATGGGGGTGTATGGGGTCGAAAAACTGTTTTTT; CDR3 protein: CASSLMGVYGVEKLFF
J gene: TRBJ2-5; CDR3 length: 11; V gene: TRBV20-1; D gene: .; clone size: few; CDR3 DNA: TGCAGTGCTAGAACTTTAGAGACCCAGTACTTC; CDR3 protein: CSARTLETQYF
J gene: TRBJ1-3; CDR3 length: 16; V gene: TRBV28; D gene: .; clone size: .; CDR3 DNA: TGTGCCAGCAGCACTACGGGAAGGGGAGGTGGAAACACCATATATTTT; CDR3 protein: CASSTTGRGGGNTIYF
J gene: TRBJ2-1; CDR3 length: 12; V gene: TRBV30; D gene: .; clone size: .; CDR3 DNA: TGTGCCTGGAGTGTCGGCTACAATGAGCAGTTCTTC; CDR3 protein: CAWSVGYNEQFF
J gene: TRBJ1-6; CDR3 length: 16; V gene: TRBV2; D gene: .; clone size: .; CDR3 DNA: TGTGCCAGCAGTCTCGAAGGCAGAATTGGGAATTCACCCCTCCACTTT; CDR3 protein: CASSLEGRIGNSPLHF
J gene: TRBJ1-2; CDR3 length: 13; V gene: TRBV7-8; D gene: TRBD1; clone size: .; CDR3 DNA: TGTGCCAGCAGTTTGACAGGGGACTATGGCTACACCTTC; CDR3 protein: CASSLTGDYGYTF
J gene: TRBJ2-7; CDR3 length: 12; V gene: TRBV7-3; D gene: .; clone size: few; CDR3 DNA: TGTGCCAGCAGCCAGACAGGACAGCTAAAGTACTTC; CDR3 protein: CASSQTGQLKYF
J gene: TRBJ1-1; CDR3 length: 15; V gene: TRBV28; D gene: .; clone size: .; CDR3 DNA: TGTGCCAGCAGCCCCCTCGGCGGGGGCAGCGGTGAAGCTTTCTTT; CDR3 protein: CASSPLGGGSGEAFF
J gene: TRBJ2-1; CDR3 length: 15; V gene: TRBV2; D gene: .; clone size: .; CDR3 DNA: TGTGCCAGCAGTGAAGTGCGGGGATTCTACAATGAGCAGTTCTTC; CDR3 protein: CASSEVRGFYNEQFF
J gene: TRBJ1-1; CDR3 length: 13; V gene: TRBV5-1; D gene: TRBD1; clone size: .; CDR3 DNA: TGCGCCAGCCGCGGACAGGACTACACTGAAGCTTTCTTT; CDR3 protein: CASRGQDYTEAFF
J gene: TRBJ2-7; CDR3 length: 15; V gene: TRBV7-2; D gene: .; clone size: .; CDR3 DNA: TGTGCCAGCAGCTTATTGTGGGGGGCGACCTACGAGCAGTACTTC; CDR3 protein: CASSLLWGATYEQYF
J gene: TRBJ1-6; CDR3 length: 13; V gene: TRBV19; D gene: .; clone size: .; CDR3 DNA: TGTGCCAGTTCACAGGGAGGCAGTTCACCCCTCCACTTT; CDR3 protein: CASSQGGSSPLHF
J gene: TRBJ1-2; CDR3 length: 16; V gene: TRBV5-1; D gene: .; clone size: .; CDR3 DNA: TGCGCCAGCAGCCGCGGCGACAGAGGAGCTAACTATGGCTACACCTTC; CDR3 protein: CASSRGDRGANYGYTF
J gene: TRBJ1-3; CDR3 length: 13; V gene: TRBV29-1; D gene: .; clone size: .; CDR3 DNA: TGCAGCGTTAAAGGGGGATTGGGAAACACCATATATTTT; CDR3 protein: CSVKGGLGNTIYF
J gene: TRBJ1-1; CDR3 length: 12; V gene: TRBV7-6; D gene: TRBD1; clone size: .; CDR3 DNA: TGTGCCAGCAGCTCAGGGGGGACTGAAGCTTTCTTT; CDR3 protein: CASSSGGTEAFF
J gene: TRBJ2-5; CDR3 length: 13; V gene: TRBV11-2; D gene: .; clone size: .; CDR3 DNA: TGTGCCAGCAGCTTAGGCCGCCAAGAGACCCAGTACTTC; CDR3 protein: CASSLGRQETQYF
J gene: TRBJ1-2; CDR3 length: 14; V gene: TRBV11-2; D gene: .; clone size: .; CDR3 DNA: TGTGCCAGCAGCCCAATACAGGTCTACTATGGCTACACCTTC; CDR3 protein: CASSPIQVYYGYTF
J gene: TRBJ1-4; CDR3 length: 15; V gene: TRBV7-8; D gene: TRBD1; clone size: once; CDR3 DNA: TGTGCCAGCAGCCGTCTCAGGGGGACTAATGAAAAACTGTTTTTT; CDR3 protein: CASSRLRGTNEKLFF
J gene: TRBJ2-7; CDR3 length: 14; V gene: TRBV5-1; D gene: .; clone size: .; CDR3 DNA: TGCGCCAGCAGCTTGTCAGTGGGATTCTACGAGCAGTACTTC; CDR3 protein: CASSLSVGFYEQYF
J gene: TRBJ2-7; CDR3 length: 13; V gene: TRBV25-1; D gene: TRBD1; clone size: .; CDR3 DNA: TGTGCCAGCAGTGGAACAGGGGGAGGCGAGCAGTACTTC; CDR3 protein: CASSGTGGGEQYF
J gene: TRBJ2-3; CDR3 length: 13; V gene: TRBV11-1; D gene: .; clone size: .; CDR3 DNA: TGTGCCAGCAGCTTACACGGGCGGGATACGCAGTATTTT; CDR3 protein: CASSLHGRDTQYF
J gene: TRBJ2-7; CDR3 length: 16; V gene: TRBV10-1; D gene: TRBD1; clone size: once; CDR3 DNA: TGCGCCAGCAGTGAATCTCCGGGACAGGGTAAGTACGAGCAGTACTTC; CDR3 protein: CASSESPGQGKYEQYF
J gene: TRBJ2-2; CDR3 length: 13; V gene: TRBV5-6; D gene: .; clone size: .; CDR3 DNA: TGTGCCAGCAGCTTTTCCGCCACCGGGGAGCTGTTTTTT; CDR3 protein: CASSFSATGELFF
J gene: TRBJ2-3; CDR3 length: 13; V gene: TRBV7-9; D gene: .; clone size: .; CDR3 DNA: TGTGCCAGCAGCTTAGTTGTCACAGATACGCAGTATTTT; CDR3 protein: CASSLVVTDTQYF
J gene: TRBJ2-2; CDR3 length: 15; V gene: TRBV5-1; D gene: .; clone size: .; CDR3 DNA: TGCGCCAGCAGCGCCGGGACGGGGGACACCGGGGAGCTGTTTTTT; CDR3 protein: CASSAGTGDTGELFF
J gene: TRBJ2-7; CDR3 length: 15; V gene: TRBV27; D gene: TRBD2; clone size: .; CDR3 DNA: TGTGCCAGCAGTTTATTTGGACTAGGAATGATCGAGCAGTACTTC; CDR3 protein: CASSLFGLGMIEQYF
J gene: TRBJ2-5; CDR3 length: 13; V gene: TRBV11-1; D gene: TRBD1; clone size: .; CDR3 DNA: TGTGCCAGCAGCTGGACAGGGGGAGAGACCCAGTACTTC; CDR3 protein: CASSWTGGETQYF
J gene: TRBJ1-5; CDR3 length: 15; V gene: TRBV10-2; D gene: .; clone size: .; CDR3 DNA: TGCGCCAGCAGTGAGCAGACATCGAGCAATCAGCCCCAGCATTTT; CDR3 protein: CASSEQTSSNQPQHF
J gene: TRBJ2-2; CDR3 length: 17; V gene: TRBV7-7; D gene: .; clone size: .; CDR3 DNA: TGTGCCAGCAGCTTGAATCCCGGGGCCCCGAACACCGGGGAGCTGTTTTTT; CDR3 protein: CASSLNPGAPNTGELFF
J gene: TRBJ2-7; CDR3 length: 12; V gene: TRBV7-9; D gene: .; clone size: .; CDR3 DNA: TGTGCCAGCAGCTTACCGGCGGCCGAGCAGTACTTC; CDR3 protein: CASSLPAAEQYF
J gene: TRBJ2-1; CDR3 length: 12; V gene: TRBV30; D gene: .; clone size: .; CDR3 DNA: TGTGCCTGGAACCGGGGGAGCAATGAGCAGTTCTTC; CDR3 protein: CAWNRGSNEQFF
J gene: TRBJ1-1; CDR3 length: 8; V gene: TRBV2; D gene: .; clone size: .; CDR3 DNA: TGTGAGACCCCTGAAGCTTTCTTT; CDR3 protein: CETPEAFF
J gene: TRBJ1-1; CDR3 length: 14; V gene: TRBV6-1; D gene: .; clone size: .; CDR3 DNA: TGTGCCAGCAGAACCAAAATAGGGAACACTGAAGCTTTCTTT; CDR3 protein: CASRTKIGNTEAFF
J gene: TRBJ2-5; CDR3 length: 17; V gene: TRBV9; D gene: TRBD2; clone size: .; CDR3 DNA: TGTGCCAGCAGCGTAGCTAGCGGCGGAGGCTGGTCAGAGACCCAGTACTTC; CDR3 protein: CASSVASGGGWSETQYF
J gene: TRBJ1-4; CDR3 length: 13; V gene: TRBV2; D gene: .; clone size: .; CDR3 DNA: TGTGCCAGCAGGATCCTCGGGGATGAAAAACTGTTTTTT; CDR3 protein: CASRILGDEKLFF
J gene: TRBJ2-2; CDR3 length: 19; V gene: TRBV6-1; D gene: TRBD2; clone size: .; CDR3 DNA: TGTGCCAGCAGGGAAGGAGGCTGGACTAGCGGGGGGCGCACCGGGGAGCTGTTTTTT; CDR3 protein: CASREGGWTSGGRTGELFF
J gene: TRBJ2-5; CDR3 length: 13; V gene: TRBV27; D gene: .; clone size: once; CDR3 DNA: TGTGCCAGCAGTTTCCGGCGGGAAGAGACCCAGTACTTC; CDR3 protein: CASSFRREETQYF
J gene: TRBJ1-3; CDR3 length: 17; V gene: TRBV4-2; D gene: .; clone size: .; CDR3 DNA: TGTGCCAGCAGCCAAGTTCGTAGTCTATTCTCTGGAAACACCATATATTTT; CDR3 protein: CASSQVRSLFSGNTIYF
J gene: TRBJ1-2; CDR3 length: 16; V gene: TRBV6-5; D gene: .; clone size: .; CDR3 DNA: TGTGCCAGCAGTTACTCGAGGGGGAGGGTCTTTTATGGCTACACCTTC; CDR3 protein: CASSYSRGRVFYGYTF
J gene: TRBJ2-7; CDR3 length: 20; V gene: TRBV5-1; D gene: .; clone size: .; CDR3 DNA: TGCGCCAGCAGCGAACAAGGACCCGAGAGGGGACGGACTCACCCCTACGAGCAGTACTTC; CDR3 protein: CASSEQGPERGRTHPYEQYF
J gene: TRBJ2-2; CDR3 length: 16; V gene: TRBV29-1; D gene: .; clone size: .; CDR3 DNA: TGCAGCGTTGAAGTCTGGCCAGGGGCCCATACCGGGGAGCTGTTTTTT; CDR3 protein: CSVEVWPGAHTGELFF
J gene: TRBJ1-3; CDR3 length: 15; V gene: TRBV18; D gene: .; clone size: .; CDR3 DNA: TGTGCCAGCTCACTTGACAGACTCTCTGGAAACACCATATATTTT; CDR3 protein: CASSLDRLSGNTIYF
J gene: TRBJ1-4; CDR3 length: 15; V gene: TRBV19; D gene: .; clone size: once; CDR3 DNA: TGTGCCAGTAGTATGATAGGGGCAACTAATGAAAAACTGTTTTTT; CDR3 protein: CASSMIGATNEKLFF
J gene: TRBJ2-5; CDR3 length: 16; V gene: TRBV12-5; D gene: .; clone size: .; CDR3 DNA: TGTGCTAGTGGTTTGGCCGGGTCGCGGGGCGAAGAGACCCAGTACTTC; CDR3 protein: CASGLAGSRGEETQYF
J gene: TRBJ1-2; CDR3 length: 15; V gene: TRBV5-1; D gene: TRBD1; clone size: .; CDR3 DNA: TGCGCCAGCAGCTTGCAAGGGGGCTCAGGTTATGGCTACACCTTC; CDR3 protein: CASSLQGGSGYGYTF
J gene: TRBJ2-1; CDR3 length: 16; V gene: TRBV25-1; D gene: TRBD1; clone size: .; CDR3 DNA: TGTGCCAGCAGTGTGGCGGACAGGCGTTCCTACAATGAGCAGTTCTTC; CDR3 protein: CASSVADRRSYNEQFF
J gene: TRBJ1-2; CDR3 length: 15; V gene: TRBV6-6; D gene: .; clone size: .; CDR3 DNA: TGTGCCAGCAGTTACTGGGCCGGGGGGGGATATGGCTACACCTTC; CDR3 protein: CASSYWAGGGYGYTF
J gene: TRBJ2-1; CDR3 length: 13; V gene: TRBV11-2; D gene: .; clone size: .; CDR3 DNA: TGTGCCAGCAGCCCTGTCGGGTTGGATGAGCAGTTCTTC; CDR3 protein: CASSPVGLDEQFF
J gene: TRBJ1-1; CDR3 length: 14; V gene: TRBV7-9; D gene: .; clone size: once; CDR3 DNA: TGTGCCAGCATCCCGGGACACTTGAACACTGAAGCTTTCTTT; CDR3 protein: CASIPGHLNTEAFF
J gene: TRBJ2-6; CDR3 length: 18; V gene: TRBV19; D gene: TRBD1; clone size: .; CDR3 DNA: TGTGCCAGTAGTATTGCTGCAGGGGGAAGCTCTGGGGCCAACGTCCTGACTTTC; CDR3 protein: CASSIAAGGSSGANVLTF
J gene: TRBJ1-1; CDR3 length: 11; V gene: TRBV20-1; D gene: .; clone size: .; CDR3 DNA: TGCAGTGCAGCGAGAGGGACTGAAGCTTTCTTT; CDR3 protein: CSAARGTEAFF
J gene: TRBJ2-7; CDR3 length: 12; V gene: TRBV15; D gene: TRBD2; clone size: .; CDR3 DNA: TGTGCCACCAGCAGAGAACTTGGGAGGGAGTACTTC; CDR3 protein: CATSRELGREYF
J gene: TRBJ1-3; CDR3 length: 14; V gene: TRBV11-2; D gene: .; clone size: .; CDR3 DNA: TGTGCCAGCAGCTTGAGAAACTCTGGAAACACCATATATTTT; CDR3 protein: CASSLRNSGNTIYF